One TCR beta chain is described in this entry. The sample originates from a study of blood T cell repertoires in COVID-19. Study background: There were acute and convalescent COVID-19 samples, and they came from the United States, Italy and Spain.

Per the original methods: Reference gene primer amplification yielded estimated nucleated cell counts. TCRdb keeps only in-frame clones here, not all; method: immunoSEQ multiplex PCR. From that table come the V and J calls and clone size; the DNA was used to work out D and trimming. Of tens of thousands of clones in the sample, about 81% are singletons; the top ten hold under 25%. Germline CDR1 SGHVS, CDR2 FNYEAQ. The CDR3 spans 14 residues. With 5 bases removed from V and 3 bases from J, the gap between germline ends came to 10 bases. The V and J genes are TRBV7-6 and TRBJ2-2; D is possibly TRBD1 (5 bases). The sequencing sample was made of peripheral blood. This sequence originates from a woman aged 55 to 70 with acute or convalescent COVID-19. CDR3 sequence (DNA): TGTGCCAGCAGCCCCAGGGTCGACACCGGGGAGCTGTTTTTT. Protein: CASSPRVDTGELFF.